This T cell receptor (beta chain) emerged from a study of cytomegalovirus exposure and HLA in healthy donors (dated by TCRdb to 2016 to 2017). Background for the entire study: An earlier analysis of fewer than 750 of the donors reported approximately 300 Gb of sequence data and 117 million unique TCR beta sequences obtained from around 170 million T cells. An early release covering some 640 HLA-typed donors comprised roughly 300 gigabases of sequencing data and around 80 million unique TCR sequences. The genetic ancestry cluster associated with self-reported Caucasian donors included 81% of the 398 genotyped donors. The study was designed to test whether signatures of past pathogen exposure could be identified by cataloging public T cell receptors. The study profiled the T cell repertoires of about 640 subjects by immunosequencing and related them to cytomegalovirus serostatus. Along with the roughly 610-subject first cohort, a separate validation cohort of approximately 110 different subjects was used. High-throughput TCR immunosequencing, statistical association of individual TCRs with disease status, and machine learning were combined to predict cytomegalovirus infection status. In a later analysis, previously published TCR beta repertoires from some 640 donors were re-analyzed and high-resolution HLA genotyping was added so that TCR occurrence patterns could be studied. Rather than drawing on any new phenotypic data, the later analysis identified candidate immune exposures from TCR beta sequences and the way those sequences occurred across donors. In an earlier analysis of around 540 of the donors, high-throughput TCR beta sequencing was used to judge whether each TCR beta V gene segment behaved as functional or pseudogenic. Donor age, sex, ethnicity and CMV serostatus were collected together with the repertoire data. A later genetic analysis took genome-wide SNP genotypes for 398 of the 666 donors and used that subset as a discovery cohort. Every discovery cohort repertoire had been produced on one sequencing platform. HLA typing included class I and class II loci at four-digit resolution. Typing coverage differed by locus: A, B, C, DRB1 and DQB1 were typed in roughly 620-640 donors, DQA1 in 522, DPA1 in roughly 590, and DPB1 in around 440. Several DR-DQ haplotypes were treated as single units for association and clustering because of strong linkage in the cohort. Among around 400 genotyped donors of the cohort, an average of around 250,000 unique TCR beta nucleotide sequences was sequenced per donor, of which approximately 19% were non-productive.

The cohort consisted of approximately 690 healthy bone marrow donors. At the time of sampling, every cohort member was nominally healthy, though immune exposures that went unrecorded were likely present. The donor was CMV seronegative and belonged to the group of 350 or so seronegative cohort members. A peripheral blood sample was collected from each donor, and TCR beta sequencing was performed on peripheral blood mononuclear cells. Genomic DNA extraction from the blood cell samples was performed with the Qiagen DNeasy Blood Extraction Kit. What the research found in general, with its limitations: In a later genetic analysis, fewer N-insertions in productive TCRs were reported among donors in an Asian-associated ancestry cluster than the 666-donor mean. Assigning TCR associations to individual alleles was difficult when HLA alleles, especially DR and DQ, strongly co-occurred. Three of the identified cytomegalovirus-associated TCR beta chains were confirmed in vitro to be specific for cytomegalovirus antigens. In a later analysis, most CMV-associated TCR beta chains were found to appear HLA-restricted, with HLA associations seemingly driven largely by CMV exposure. Because counts were too low, 15 to 20 rarely observed V segments, including chromosome 9 orphons, were excluded from the earlier analysis of 587 of the donors. Most TCR sequences were seen in very few donors, while some public TCRs were found in many individuals. The only immune exposure information available for the cohort was CMV serostatus. According to the authors, the approach could potentially be generalized to other disease states and immunological phenotypes. A further reported finding was that TCR beta sequences accurately predicted the HLA-A and HLA-B alleles for most subjects in the first cohort. Some IMGT-functional V segments, including TRBV6-2 and TRBV6-3, could not be distinguished by the 87-base-pair reads and were therefore excluded. In both the original and validation cohorts, the classifier was reported to diagnose cytomegalovirus status with high specificity and sensitivity. A total of about 180 TCR beta chains were listed by the study as associated with cytomegalovirus. The sequencing pipeline was judged likely to have produced a cluster of highly shared sequence variants as a technical artifact. In a later analysis, the rate of TCR association differed among HLA loci, with DRB1 alleles having the most associated TCRs and HLA-C alleles having the fewest. Compared with equally common non-associated chains, HLA-associated TCR beta chains in a later analysis were more clonally expanded and had lower generation probabilities. In a later analysis, 16,951 TCR beta sequences were associated with specific HLA alleles at a false discovery rate of 0.05. In this cohort, only TCR beta chains were sequenced, and detectable features were limited by the absence of alpha or paired-chain data. Correlated functional status among segregating V segments might be attributable to linkage disequilibrium, but an unknown experimental factor could not be ruled out. Several of the top co-occurrence clusters appeared to be linked to parvovirus B19, influenza, CMV and Epstein-Barr virus, according to a later analysis. Because HLA typing was unavailable for some donors at each locus, only the typed subset was used in association tests. Roughly uniform sequencing depth across donors was assumed in presence/absence analyses, although this assumption may not hold. In an earlier analysis of approximately 600 of the donors, most TCR beta V segments were observed in productive rearrangements about 90% or about 30% of the time, broadly matching IMGT annotations. A later genetic analysis associated a missense DCLRE1C variant with V-gene and J-gene trimming of TCR beta chains, and an independent cohort replicated the association.

The library was built by means of the immunoSEQ multiplex PCR assay. A mixture of 60 forward primers for TCR Vbeta segments and 13 reverse primers for TCR Jbeta segments was used in the multiplex PCR. Amplification of the CDR3 region of rearranged TCR beta genes was performed with a multiplex PCR assay on genomic DNA. The Illumina HiSeq System was used to sequence the amplified TCR beta libraries as 87-base-pair reads. The study's own analysis went as follows. A later analysis counted approximately 74 million unique TCR beta chains across the 666 repertoires, and 9.5 million to 11 million of these chains were shared by at least two donors. Raw reads were error-corrected and collapsed into unique sequences with a nearest-neighbor algorithm that merged closely related sequences to remove PCR and sequencing errors. To assign V, D and J gene segments, CDR3 sequences were aligned to IMGT reference sequences. Each retained sequence needed at least a six-nucleotide match to both a V gene segment and a J gene segment. Rearrangements were classified as productive when the CDR3 lacked stop codons and remained in frame with V and J, and all other rearrangements were classified as non-productive. Following IMGT convention, CDR3 was defined as the stretch from the second conserved V-encoded cysteine up to the conserved J-encoded phenylalanine. In an earlier analysis of 500 to 650 of the donors, sequences lacking an unambiguous match to a single V gene segment were excluded. An earlier analysis of about 600 of the donors called V segments functional above 56.7% productive rearrangements and segregating when the between-donor standard deviation exceeded 5%. A statistical classification framework was developed to diagnose cytomegalovirus status using the catalog of TCR beta chain sequences. In a later analysis, V and J genes were assigned by comparing TCR nucleotide sequences against IMGT/GENE-DB human TR gene sequences. The TCRdist pipeline was used in a later analysis to assign CDR3 sequences and most-parsimonious VDJ recombination scenarios. In a later analysis, each TCR beta chain was defined by its CDR3 amino acid sequence together with its V-gene family, and reads without a unique V-gene family were excluded. In a later analysis, a few hundred highly shared, low-generation-probability nucleotide sequences were removed to address suspected cross-contamination and a sequencing artifact. In a later analysis, a clonal expansion index for each public chain was calculated from normalized within-repertoire ranks of inferred template counts. A later analysis computed generation probabilities with a VDJ recombination model fitted to out-of-frame rearrangements, and checked the results against IGoR. In a later analysis, hypergeometric tests were used to score TCR-TCR, TCR-HLA and TCR-CMV co-occurrence, with a repertoire-size bias correction applied to TCR pairs. To estimate false discovery rates, a later analysis permuted the HLA or CMV assignments 20 times. A later analysis grouped co-occurring TCRs with DBSCAN, adding TCRdist sequence similarity when clustering within HLA-allele-positive subsets. Repertoires with fewer than 30,000 or more than 120,000 public chains were left out of co-occurrence clustering, as were five repertoires with anomalous nucleotide sharing. In its TCRdb copy, this immuneACCESS table keeps in-frame sequences only and misses some clones. Where compared with another copy, unresolved V genes explain less than half of these, and the others have no known cause. The DNA gave D and trimming, while V, J and clone size come from that table. This sample lists tens of thousands of clones; 78% were detected once. The ten most abundant clones make up 9% to 10% of the sample.

The cysteine opens and the phenylalanine closes a CDR3 of 13 amino acids. Of the read, only the CDR3 DNA is kept; its 39 bases are in frame from base 1. The germline V gene (reference sequence) gives CDR1 as MNHEY and CDR2 as SMNVEV. V lost 8 bases and J lost 3 bases, and the count of bases not matched to a germline gene is 5. Notes on this clone: Its antigen is currently not known. No base qualities exist here, and no much larger clone lies one base off it.

This receptor was obtained from a man between 40 and 49 years old in good health and CMV-seronegative. Sequenced material: PBMCs. The chain was built from TRBV27 and TRBJ1-1; TRBD1 aligns with 8 central bases. The CDR3 region has the sequence CASGRQGYTEAFF. Here is the DNA: TGTGCCAGCGGACGACAGGGGTACACTGAAGCTTTCTTT.